The 15 T cell receptor beta chains given below trace back to one sample, sequenced in a study of blood T cell repertoires in COVID-19. TCRdb keeps only in-frame clones here, not all; method: immunoSEQ multiplex PCR. The data show about 160,000 clones, with more than 60% seen just once and around 3% held by the top ten. Sequenced sample: peripheral blood. These TCRs come from an older man with acute or convalescent COVID-19.

This clone was counted a single time. The rearrangement uses TRBV7-2 and TRBJ1-4; D is unresolved. This CDR3 is built from 14 residues. The V and J ends lost 0 bases and 7 bases respectively, with 9 bases between them. The germline gives CDR1 SGHTA, CDR2 FQGNSA. The CDR3 DNA reads TGTGCCAGCAGCTTAGCAGGCGGGGTTGAAAAACTGTTTTTT. Protein sequence: CASSLAGGVEKLFF.

The count of this clone is one. The chain has TRBV6-5 and TRBJ2-7; TRBD2 matches at 9 bases. V trimming: 6 bases; J trimming: 5 bases; junction bases outside the gene matches: 11. The germline V gene has CDR1 MNHEY and CDR2 SVGAGI. The CDR3 has 15 amino acids. CDR3 nucleotides: TGTGCCAGCAGGCGACAGTCTAGCGGGAAAGACGAGCAGTACTTC. This gives the protein CASRRQSSGKDEQYF.

The J gene is TRBJ1-2, the V gene TRBV19, with D possibly TRBD1 on 5 matching bases. With 7 bases removed from V and 1 base from J, the gap between germline ends came to 16 bases. The CDR3 contains 15 residues. CDR1 and CDR2 (germline): LNHDA, SQIVND (reference sequence). As DNA, the CDR3 is TGTGCCAGTACCTCGGTGGCAGGGATTAACTATGGCTACACCTTC. It is translated as CASTSVAGINYGYTF.

The V call is TRBV11-2, the J call TRBJ2-7; possibly TRBD1 for D (6 bases). This CDR3 spans 11 amino acids. The V gene's germline CDR1 is SGHAT and CDR2 FQNNGV. Trimming removed 4 bases at V and 12 bases at J, with 13 bases between. The CDR3 bases are TGTGCCAGCAGCTGGGGACACATGGGGTACTTC. Its protein product is CASSWGHMGYF.

The chain couples TRBV7-9 to TRBJ2-7, with TRBD1 matching over 7 bases. The trim removed 5 bases at V and 1 base at J, leaving 5 bases unmatched. The germline gives CDR1 SEHNR, CDR2 FQNEAQ (reference sequence). This CDR3 is 14 amino acids long. In DNA form, the CDR3 reads TGTGCCAGCAGCCCCCCGGACAGGTCCTACGAGCAGTACTTC. Protein sequence: CASSPPDRSYEQYF.

The V and J genes are TRBV10-3 and TRBJ2-7, with 9 positions matching TRBD1. This CDR3 spans 13 amino acids. V was pared by 6 bases and J by 5 bases, with 5 bases of the junction left unmatched. Germline V gives CDR1 ENHRY, CDR2 SYGVKD. The CDR3 DNA sequence: TGTGCCATCAGGGAACAGGGGGCTGACGAGCAGTACTTC. This translates into CAIREQGADEQYF.

The V call is TRBV27, the J call TRBJ2-5; 7 bases are shared with TRBD2. The V gene's germline CDR1 is MNHEY and CDR2 SMNVEV (reference sequence). J was trimmed by 5 bases and V by 5 bases; bases with no gene match: 5. The CDR3 has 13 amino acids. CDR3 nucleotide sequence: TGTGCCAGCAGTCGCAGGGAGGGGGAGACCCAGTACTTC. It translates to CASSRREGETQYF.

J is TRBJ1-3 and V is TRBV7-9; no firm D call. Trimming removed 7 bases from V and 4 bases from J, with 11 bases in between. CDR1 is SEHNR, CDR2 FQNEAQ, per germline (reference sequence). There are 13 residues in the CDR3. This CDR3 reads CASTRGEGNTIYF. The CDR3 DNA is TGTGCCAGCACCCGCGGGGAGGGAAACACCATATATTTT.

The chain recombines TRBV30 with TRBJ2-3; 7 nucleotides line up with TRBD1. Germline values: CDR1 GTSNPN, CDR2 SVGIG (reference sequence). The length of the CDR3 is 13 residues. With V trimmed by 3 bases and J by 3 bases, 3 bases remained unmatched. The CDR3: CAWRARGTDTQYF. DNA for the CDR3: TGTGCCTGGAGGGCCAGGGGGACAGATACGCAGTATTTT.

The chain is built from TRBV5-1 and TRBJ2-5, with 8 nucleotides matching TRBD1. Trimming took 6 bases from V and 4 from J; bases not matched to a gene: 11. Germline V gene lookup returns CDR1 SGHRS and CDR2 YFSETQ. The CDR3 spans 15 residues. CDR3 sequence reads: CASTPSQGARETQYF. CDR3 nucleotide sequence: TGCGCCAGCACACCATCCCAGGGGGCCCGAGAGACCCAGTACTTC. Using reference TRBV5-1 and TRBJ2-5 for the parts outside the CDR3, the full variable domain is KAGVTQTPRYLIKTRGQQVTLSCSPISGHRSVSWYQQTPGQGLQFLFEYFSETQRNKGNFPGRFSGRQFSNSRSEMNVSTLELGDSALYLCASTPSQGARETQYFGPGTRLLVL.

For this clone: A read error may produce the germline difference seen at one junction end. The genes are TRBV29-1 and TRBJ2-7; TRBD1 aligns across 9 bases. The CDR3 spans 13 residues. The germline CDR1 and CDR2 sequences are SQVTM and ANQGSEA. The CDR3 protein is CSVLGQGSYKQYF. The CDR3 region has the DNA TGCAGCGTTCTGGGACAGGGCTCCTACAAGCAGTACTTC.

This rearrangement joins TRBV10-3 to TRBJ1-3; D possibly corresponds to TRBD1 (6 bases). Germline V lookup: CDR1 ENHRY, CDR2 SYGVKD. This CDR3 comprises 12 residues. V lost 4 bases to trimming and J lost 13 bases, with 14 bases between them. As DNA, the CDR3 is TGTGCCATCAGTGGGTCGGAGGACAGAATATATTTT. Its protein is CAISGSEDRIYF.

This sequence joins TRBV6-2 or TRBV6-3 and TRBJ2-1, with TRBD2 matching over 16 bases. With V trimmed by 2 bases and J by 4 bases, 11 bases remained unmatched. The CDR3 sequence is 20 residues long. Germline V gene sequence: CDR1 MNHEY, CDR2 SVGEGT. The CDR3 DNA sequence: TGTGCCAGCAGTTACAGGTCGGGGACTAGCGGGAGGGCCCTATACAATGAGCAGTTCTTC. Protein sequence: CASSYRSGTSGRALYNEQFF.

J is TRBJ1-1 and V is TRBV5-6; D possibly corresponds to TRBD1 (5 bases). CDR1 SGHDT and CDR2 YYEEEE come from the germline V gene. CDR3 length equals 15 residues. The ends were cut back, 5 bases at V and 1 base at J, with 15 bases in the middle. CDR3 DNA sequence: TGTGCCAGCAGACGCAGGGTTTTGGCGAACACTGAAGCTTTCTTT. The encoded protein is CASRRRVLANTEAFF.

J is TRBJ2-1 and V is TRBV6-4; no clear D. CDR1 and CDR2 (germline): MRHNA, SNTAGT. The CDR3 spans 13 residues. V lost 3 bases and J lost 9, with 12 bases in between. The CDR3 is CASSEMETGEQFF. The CDR3 nucleotides read TGTGCCAGCAGTGAAATGGAAACGGGTGAGCAGTTCTTC.